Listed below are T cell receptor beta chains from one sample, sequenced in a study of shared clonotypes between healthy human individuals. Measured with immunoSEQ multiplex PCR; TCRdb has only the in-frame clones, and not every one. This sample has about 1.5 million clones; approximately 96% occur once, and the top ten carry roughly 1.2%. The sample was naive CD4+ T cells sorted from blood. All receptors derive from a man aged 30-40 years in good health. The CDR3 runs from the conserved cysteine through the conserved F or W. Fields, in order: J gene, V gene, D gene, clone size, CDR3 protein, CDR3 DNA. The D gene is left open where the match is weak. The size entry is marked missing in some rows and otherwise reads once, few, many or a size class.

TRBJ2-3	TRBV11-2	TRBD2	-	CASRTLAGNTDTQYF	TGTGCCAGCAGGACCCTAGCGGGTAACACAGATACGCAGTATTTT
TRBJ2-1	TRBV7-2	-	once	CASSLFPLGSSYNEQFF	TGTGCCAGCAGCTTATTCCCACTGGGGAGCTCCTACAATGAGCAGTTCTTC
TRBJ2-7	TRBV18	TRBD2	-	CASGASGTYEQYF	TGTGCCTCCGGGGCTAGCGGGACCTACGAGCAGTACTTC
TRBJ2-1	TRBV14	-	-	CASSQAANEQFF	TGTGCCAGCAGCCAAGCGGCCAATGAGCAGTTCTTC
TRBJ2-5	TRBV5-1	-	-	CASSFTATSQETQYF	TGCGCCAGCAGCTTCACGGCTACGTCCCAAGAGACCCAGTACTTC
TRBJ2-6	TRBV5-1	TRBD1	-	CASSHDRARTGANVLTF	TGCGCCAGCAGCCATGACAGGGCGCGGACGGGGGCCAACGTCCTGACTTTC
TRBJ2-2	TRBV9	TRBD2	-	CASSVAAGDTGELFF	TGTGCCAGCAGCGTAGCGGCGGGAGACACCGGGGAGCTGTTTTTT
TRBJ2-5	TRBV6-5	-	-	CASRGATQETQYF	TGTGCCAGCAGGGGAGCGACCCAAGAGACCCAGTACTTC
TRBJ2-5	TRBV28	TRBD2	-	CASSFPPSGRETQYF	TGTGCCAGCAGTTTCCCTCCTAGCGGGAGGGAGACCCAGTACTTC
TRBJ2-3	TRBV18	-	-	CASSPNNEGTQYF	TGTGCCAGCTCACCTAATAACGAGGGTACGCAGTATTTT
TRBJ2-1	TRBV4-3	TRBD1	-	CASSPWGTALYEQFF	TGCGCCAGCAGCCCATGGGGGACAGCCTTATATGAGCAGTTCTTC
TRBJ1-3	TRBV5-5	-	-	CASSLVRGIDGNTIYF	TGTGCCAGCAGCTTGGTTAGGGGAATCGATGGAAACACCATATATTTT